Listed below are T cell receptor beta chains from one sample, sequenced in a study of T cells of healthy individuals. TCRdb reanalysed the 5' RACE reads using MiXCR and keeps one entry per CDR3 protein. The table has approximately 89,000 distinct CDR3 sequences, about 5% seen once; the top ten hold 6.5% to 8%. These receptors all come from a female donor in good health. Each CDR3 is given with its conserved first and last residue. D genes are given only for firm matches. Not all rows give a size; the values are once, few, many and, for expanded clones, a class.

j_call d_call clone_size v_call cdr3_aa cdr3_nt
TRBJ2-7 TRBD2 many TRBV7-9 CASSLGGTSGVPYEQYF TGTGCCAGCAGCTTAGGAGGGACTAGCGGGGTACCCTACGAGCAGTACTTC
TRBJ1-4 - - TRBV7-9 CASSFSGVSNEKLFF TGTGCCAGCAGCTTCTCAGGAGTATCTAATGAAAAACTGTTTTTT
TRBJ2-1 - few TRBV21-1 CASSKPQRECITEQFF TGTGCCAGCAGCAAACCCCAGCGGGAGTGCATAACTGAGCAGTTCTTC
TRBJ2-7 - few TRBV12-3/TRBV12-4 CASSRGQNEQYF TGTGCCAGCAGTCGAGGACAGAACGAGCAGTACTTC
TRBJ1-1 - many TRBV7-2 CASSFEGDTEAFF TGTGCCAGCAGCTTCGAGGGAGACACTGAAGCTTTCTTT
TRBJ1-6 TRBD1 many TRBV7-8 CASSSLQGVGSPLHF TGTGCCAGCAGCTCGTTACAGGGGGTTGGTTCACCCCTCCACTTT
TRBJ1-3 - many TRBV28 CASSLFTSSGNTIYF TGTGCCAGCAGTTTATTTACCAGCTCTGGAAACACCATATATTTT
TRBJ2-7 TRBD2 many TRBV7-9 CAGATSGSYEQYF TGTGCCGGAGCGACTAGCGGTTCTTACGAGCAGTACTTC
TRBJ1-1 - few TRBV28 CASISHGENTEAFF TGTGCCAGCATTTCCCACGGTGAGAACACTGAAGCTTTCTTT
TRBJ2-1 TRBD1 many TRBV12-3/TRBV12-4 CASRGDSDTSYNEQFF TGTGCCAGCAGAGGGGACAGCGACACCTCCTACAATGAGCAGTTCTTC
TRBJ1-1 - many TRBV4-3 CASSQDHTSSGTEAFF TGCGCCAGCAGCCAAGATCACACCAGTTCTGGCACTGAAGCTTTCTTT
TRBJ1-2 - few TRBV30 CAWSHSGDFYGYTF TGTGCCTGGAGCCACAGCGGAGACTTCTATGGCTACACCTTC
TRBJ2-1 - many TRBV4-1 CASSPKGGLRGNEQFF TGCGCCAGCAGCCCAAAAGGGGGTCTTAGGGGGAATGAGCAGTTCTTC
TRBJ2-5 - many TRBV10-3 CAISESLAQETQYF TGTGCCATCAGTGAGTCATTGGCCCAAGAGACCCAGTACTTC
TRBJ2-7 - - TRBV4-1 CASSQDLSGAYEQYF TGCGCCAGCAGCCAAGACTTATCGGGGGCCTACGAGCAGTACTTC
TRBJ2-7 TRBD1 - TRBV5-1 CASSFSNPGQGTYEQYF TGCGCCAGCAGCTTCTCGAACCCGGGACAGGGAACCTACGAGCAGTACTTC
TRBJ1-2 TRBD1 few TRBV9 CASSTGQGNYGYTF TGTGCCAGCAGCACAGGACAGGGCAACTATGGCTACACCTTC
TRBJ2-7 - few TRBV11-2 CASSLIRGGPGYEQYF TGTGCCAGCAGCTTGATAAGGGGTGGCCCGGGATACGAGCAGTACTTC
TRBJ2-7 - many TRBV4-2 CASSLGWGDPDSYEQYF TGTGCCAGCAGCCTGGGGTGGGGGGATCCCGACTCCTACGAGCAGTACTTC
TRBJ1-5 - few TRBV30 CAWSVPCAFPGPSCNQPQHF TGTGCCTGGAGTGTGCCGTGTGCCTTCCCCGGGCCAAGTTGCAATCAGCCCCAGCATTTT
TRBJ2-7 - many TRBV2 CASSVRREQYF TGTGCCAGCAGTGTCCGCCGGGAGCAGTACTTC
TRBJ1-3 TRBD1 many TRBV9 CASSLTGGSLRNTIYF TGTGCCAGCAGCCTGACAGGGGGCAGCTTACGGAACACCATATATTTT
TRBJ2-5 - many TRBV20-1 CSARPGRFQETQYF TGCAGTGCTAGACCGGGACGGTTCCAAGAGACCCAGTACTTC
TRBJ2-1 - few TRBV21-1 CASSRLCGEQFF TGTGCCAGCAGCCGTTTGTGTGGGGAGCAGTTCTTC
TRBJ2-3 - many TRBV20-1 CSAAGSSSTDTQYF TGCAGTGCTGCCGGGAGTTCTAGCACAGATACGCAGTATTTT
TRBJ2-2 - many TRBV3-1 CASSQGVANTGELFF TGTGCCAGCAGCCAGGGGGTAGCGAACACCGGGGAGCTGTTTTTT
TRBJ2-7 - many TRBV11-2 CASSLDRLSLYF TGTGCCAGCAGCTTAGATCGACTCTCCCTTTACTTC
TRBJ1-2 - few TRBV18 CASSPAPEQQPGYTF TGTGCCAGCTCACCAGCACCCGAACAGCAGCCTGGCTACACCTTC
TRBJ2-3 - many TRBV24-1 CATSDRQGDTTDTQYF TGTGCCACCAGTGATCGACAAGGGGATACGACAGATACGCAGTATTTT
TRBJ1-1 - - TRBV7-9 CASSFERGITEAFF TGTGCCAGCAGCTTTGAAAGGGGAATCACTGAAGCTTTCTTT
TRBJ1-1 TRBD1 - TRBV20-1 CSARDRLRTGTNTEAFF TGCAGTGCTAGAGATCGATTAAGGACAGGGACGAACACTGAAGCTTTCTTT
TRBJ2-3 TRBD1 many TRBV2 CASRGTGLSTDTQYF TGTGCCAGCAGAGGGACAGGGCTAAGCACAGATACGCAGTATTTT
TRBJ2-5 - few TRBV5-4 CASSPNPEETQYF TGTGCCAGCAGCCCAAACCCCGAAGAGACCCAGTACTTC
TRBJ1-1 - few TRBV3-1 CASSQFDRRNTEAFF TGTGCCAGCAGCCAATTTGACAGGAGGAACACTGAAGCTTTCTTT
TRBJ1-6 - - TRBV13 CASRLTGFSLLHF TGTGCCAGCAGACTAACAGGGTTCTCCCTCCTCCACTTT
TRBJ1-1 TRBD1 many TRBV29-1 CSVGQGASAEAFF TGCAGCGTGGGCCAGGGGGCGTCGGCTGAAGCTTTCTTT
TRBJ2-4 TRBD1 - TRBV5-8 CASSLGTGLAKNIQYF TGTGCCAGCAGCTTAGGGACAGGACTAGCCAAAAACATTCAGTACTTC
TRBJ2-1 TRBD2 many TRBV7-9 CASTLTGLAGPPEQFF TGTGCCAGCACCCTAACCGGACTAGCGGGCCCCCCGGAGCAGTTCTTC
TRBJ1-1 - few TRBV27 CASSLSLGDPNTEAFF TGTGCCAGCAGTTTATCGTTAGGAGACCCGAACACTGAAGCTTTCTTT
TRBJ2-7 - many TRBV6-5 CASSYSAGYEQYF TGTGCCAGCAGTTACTCGGCGGGATACGAGCAGTACTTC
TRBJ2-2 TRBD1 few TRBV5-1 CASSSGTDWNTGELFF TGCGCCAGCAGCTCCGGGACAGACTGGAACACCGGGGAGCTGTTTTTT
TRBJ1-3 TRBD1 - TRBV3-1 CASSQDRGGEGNTIYF TGTGCCAGCAGCCAAGATCGAGGGGGCGAGGGAAACACCATATATTTT
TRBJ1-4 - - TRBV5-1 CASSLGGSDEKLFF TGCGCCAGCAGCTTGGGGGGATCCGATGAAAAACTGTTTTTT
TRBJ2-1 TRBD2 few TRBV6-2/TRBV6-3 CASSPGRDEQFF TGTGCCAGCAGTCCCGGGAGGGATGAGCAGTTCTTC
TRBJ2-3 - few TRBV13 CASSLGGSSLGTDTQYF TGTGCCAGCAGCTTAGGTGGCAGCTCCTTAGGCACAGATACGCAGTATTTT
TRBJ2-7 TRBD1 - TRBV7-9 CASSPPHPGQGGNEQYF TGTGCCAGCAGCCCCCCTCACCCGGGACAGGGTGGCAACGAGCAGTACTTC
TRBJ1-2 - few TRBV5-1 CASSSRDNYGYTF TGCGCCAGCAGCTCCCGGGACAACTATGGCTACACCTTC
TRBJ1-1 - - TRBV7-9 CASSIEGTEAFF TGTGCCAGCAGCATCGAAGGGACTGAAGCTTTCTTT
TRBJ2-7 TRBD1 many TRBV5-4 CASSPGQHYEQYF TGTGCCAGCAGCCCGGGACAGCACTACGAGCAGTACTTC
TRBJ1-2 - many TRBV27 CASSPAVQGDGYTF TGTGCCAGCAGTCCCGCCGTGCAGGGCGACGGCTACACCTTC
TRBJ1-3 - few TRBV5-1 CASSVEDLTGNTIYF TGCGCCAGCAGCGTCGAAGATCTCACTGGAAACACCATATATTTT
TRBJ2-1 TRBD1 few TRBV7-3 CASSPNQGTGPYNEQFF TGTGCCAGCAGCCCGAACCAAGGGACAGGGCCCTACAATGAGCAGTTCTTC
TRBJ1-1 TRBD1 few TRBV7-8 CASSLEGARAFF TGTGCCAGCAGCTTAGAGGGGGCTCGAGCTTTCTTT
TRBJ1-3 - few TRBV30 CAWSVMNGNTIYF TGTGCCTGGAGTGTCATGAACGGAAACACCATATATTTT
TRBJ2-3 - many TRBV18 CASSATGFSTGDTQYF TGTGCCAGCTCAGCCACAGGGTTTTCGACGGGAGATACGCAGTATTTT